The 14 T cell receptor beta chains below come from one sample, sequenced in a study of siplizumab effects on memory and regulatory T cells. The protocol was immunoSEQ multiplex PCR, while the TCRdb copy is restricted to in-frame clones and leaves out a portion. This sample yields 70,000 to 95,000 clones, of which approximately 93% are seen a single time; around 6.5% belongs to the top ten. What was sequenced was CD8+ T cells sorted from blood. These receptors came from a human donor in good health.

The sample holds a few counts of this clone. The chain has TRBV27 and TRBJ1-1, with TRBD1 as a possible D gene (6 bases). CDR3 length equals 14 residues. Germline V gene lookup returns CDR1 MNHEY and CDR2 SMNVEV (reference sequence). V dropped 6 bases and J dropped 0 bases, with 11 bases sitting between them. CDR3 nucleotides: TGTGCCAGCAGACTAACAGGGATGAACACTGAAGCTTTCTTT. Translation: CASRLTGMNTEAFF.

V is TRBV11-2 and J is TRBJ2-3; 7 bases fit TRBD2. Trimming took 3 bases from V and 0 from J; bases not matched to a gene: 6. The CDR3 runs to 16 residues. Germline V gene sequence: CDR1 SGHAT, CDR2 FQNNGV. In DNA form, the CDR3 reads TGTGCCAGCAGCTTCTCTAGCGGCGTGAGCACAGATACGCAGTATTTT. Amino acid sequence: CASSFSSGVSTDTQYF.

The chain uses TRBV2 and TRBJ2-1; D is unclear. V lost 9 bases, J lost 8 bases, and 8 bases lay in between. Germline lookup yields CDR1 SNHLY and CDR2 FYNNEI. The CDR3 consists of 10 residues. DNA for the CDR3: TGTGCCAGGGAGAAGGATGAGCAGTTCTTC. Its translation: CAREKDEQFF.

This chain connects TRBV9 to TRBJ2-7; 9 nucleotides match TRBD2. The CDR3 consists of 15 residues. V shed 0 bases, J shed 3 bases, and the junction held 4 bases outside the gene matches. Germline values: CDR1 SGDLS, CDR2 YYNGEE. CDR3 DNA sequence: TGTGCCAGCAGCGTAGGTCCAGCGGGGGGCTACGAGCAGTACTTC. Encoded protein: CASSVGPAGGYEQYF. The whole variable domain, remainder taken from reference TRBV9 and TRBJ2-7, is DSGVTQTPKHLITATGQRVTLRCSPRSGDLSVYWYQQSLDQGLQFLIQYYNGEERAKGNILERFSAQQFPDLHSELNLSSLELGDSALYFCASSVGPAGGYEQYFGPGTRLTVT.

The chain joins TRBV6-1 to TRBJ1-2, with a tentative D call TRBD1 (5 bases). Germline V gene lookup returns CDR1 MNHNS and CDR2 SASEGT. V was trimmed by 3 bases and J by 3 bases, leaving 14 bases between them. CDR3 length: 15 residues. For the CDR3, the DNA is TGTGCCAGCAGTGATTTGGATGACAGATACTATGGCTACACCTTC. Amino acid sequence: CASSDLDDRYYGYTF.

The sample holds one count of this clone. The chain uses TRBV27 and TRBJ2-7, with D possibly being TRBD1 (5 bases). The germline V gene has CDR1 MNHEY and CDR2 SMNVEV (reference sequence). The CDR3 length is 13 residues. V was trimmed by 4 bases and J by 1 base, leaving 8 bases between them. The CDR3 loop reads CASSSRDSYEQYF. The CDR3 coding sequence is TGTGCCAGCAGTTCCAGGGATTCCTACGAGCAGTACTTC.

In DNA, the CDR3 is TGTGCCAGCAGTGAAGACGTCGAAACAGATACGCAGTATTTT. This translates into CASSEDVETDTQYF. The chain joins TRBV2 to TRBJ2-3, with unresolved D. Trimming took 1 base from V and 3 from J, leaving 8 bases between them. The CDR3 runs to 14 residues. CDR1 and CDR2 (germline): SNHLY, FYNNEI.

This clone was seen once. This chain links TRBV4-1 with TRBJ1-6; D is unresolved. This CDR3 has 16 amino acids. CDR1 is MGHRA and CDR2 is YSYEKL in the germline V gene. The V gene lost 4 bases and the J gene lost 0 bases, with 10 bases spanning the gap. In nucleotides, the CDR3 is TGCGCCAGCAGCCCACGAGGCAGCTCCTATAATTCACCCCTCCACTTT. Its protein is CASSPRGSSYNSPLHF.

The rearrangement uses TRBV19 and TRBJ2-3; tentative D call: TRBD1 (5 bases). Trimming removed 6 bases at V and 2 bases at J, with 21 bases between. CDR1 and CDR2 (germline): LNHDA, SQIVND (reference sequence). The CDR3 totals 17 residues. The CDR3 here is CASSIASTVRPTDTQYF. CDR3 DNA: TGTGCCAGTAGCATCGCCTCGACAGTTCGGCCCACAGATACGCAGTATTTT.

The chain couples TRBV13 to TRBJ2-7; the D is unclear. Trimming removed 4 bases from V and 2 bases from J, with 6 bases in between. Germline V CDR1 and CDR2: PRHDT, FYEKMQ (reference sequence). CDR3 length: 12 residues. CDR3 DNA: TGTGCCAGCAGCTCCAATCCCTACGAGCAGTACTTC. Amino acids: CASSSNPYEQYF.

The rearrangement uses TRBV27 and TRBJ2-1; D uncertain. The CDR3 contains 15 residues. Trimming left V 0 bases short and J 6 bases short, with 12 bases between. Germline V CDR1 and CDR2: MNHEY, SMNVEV (reference sequence). The CDR3 DNA sequence: TGTGCCAGCAGTTTATCCTTTGGGCTGGTCAATGAGCAGTTCTTC. It codes for CASSLSFGLVNEQFF.

V and J are TRBV10-2 and TRBJ1-1; D is unresolved. Germline V gene sequence: CDR1 WSHSY, CDR2 SAAADI. CDR3 length: 14 amino acids. Trimming shortened V by 1 base and J by 0 bases, and 6 bases separated the two germline ends. CDR3 sequence (DNA): TGCGCCAGCAGTGAGTATCGATTGAACACTGAAGCTTTCTTT. Translation: CASSEYRLNTEAFF.

The gene calls are TRBV9 and TRBJ2-7; 14 nucleotides line up with TRBD2. This CDR3 has 16 residues. With V trimmed by 3 bases and J by 1 base, 3 bases remained unmatched. Germline loops: CDR1 SGDLS, CDR2 YYNGEE. DNA of the CDR3: TGTGCCAGCAGCGAGGGGACTAGCGGGGGTTCCTACGAGCAGTACTTC. The encoded protein is CASSEGTSGGSYEQYF.

This chain uses TRBV4-2 with TRBJ2-5, with TRBD1 matching 8 bases. Matching the DNA end better, TRBJ2-7 makes the J call doubtful. Germline CDR1 reads LGHNA; CDR2 reads YNFKEQ. This CDR3 has 16 residues. The CDR3 protein is CASSQATGGLSYEQYF. CDR3 DNA sequence: TGTGCCAGCAGCCAGGCTACAGGGGGTTTGTCCTACGAGCAGTACTTC.